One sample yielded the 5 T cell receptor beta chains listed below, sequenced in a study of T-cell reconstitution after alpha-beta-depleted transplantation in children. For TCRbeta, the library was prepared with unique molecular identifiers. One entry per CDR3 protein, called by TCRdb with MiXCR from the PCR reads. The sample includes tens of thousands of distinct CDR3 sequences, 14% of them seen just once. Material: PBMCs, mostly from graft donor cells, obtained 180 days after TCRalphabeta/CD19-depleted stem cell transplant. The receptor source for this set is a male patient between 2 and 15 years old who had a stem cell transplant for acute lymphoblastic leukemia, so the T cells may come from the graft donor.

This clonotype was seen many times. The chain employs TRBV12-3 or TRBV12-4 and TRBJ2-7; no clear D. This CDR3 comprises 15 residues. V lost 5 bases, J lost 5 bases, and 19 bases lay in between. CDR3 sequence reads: CASSRPTRFVHEQYF. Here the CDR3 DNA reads TGTGCCAGCAGTAGACCCACTCGGTTCGTCCACGAGCAGTACTTC.

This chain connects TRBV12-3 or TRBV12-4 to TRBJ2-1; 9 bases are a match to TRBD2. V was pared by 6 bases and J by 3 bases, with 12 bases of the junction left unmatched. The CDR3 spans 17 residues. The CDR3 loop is CASSISGGRGIYNEQFF. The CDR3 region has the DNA TGTGCCAGCAGCATCAGCGGGGGGCGGGGGATCTACAATGAGCAGTTCTTC.

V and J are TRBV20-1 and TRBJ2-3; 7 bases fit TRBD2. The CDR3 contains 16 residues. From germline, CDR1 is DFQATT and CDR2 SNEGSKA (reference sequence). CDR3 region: CRVYGEGLHFTDTQYF. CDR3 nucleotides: TGCAGGGTTTACGGGGAGGGCCTGCATTTCACAGATACGCAGTATTTT.

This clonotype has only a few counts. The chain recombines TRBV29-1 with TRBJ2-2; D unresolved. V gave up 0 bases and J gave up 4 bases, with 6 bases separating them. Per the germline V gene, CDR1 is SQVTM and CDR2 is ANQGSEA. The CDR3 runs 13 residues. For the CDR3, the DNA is TGCAGCGTTGAAGACAGCTCCACCGGGGAGCTGTTTTTT. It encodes CSVEDSSTGELFF.

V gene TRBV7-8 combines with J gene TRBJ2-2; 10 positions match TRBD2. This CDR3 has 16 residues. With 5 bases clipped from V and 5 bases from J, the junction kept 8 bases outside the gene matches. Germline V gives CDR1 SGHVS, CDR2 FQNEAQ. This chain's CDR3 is CASSQGAGGRTGELFF. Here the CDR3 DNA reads TGTGCCAGCAGCCAGGGAGCGGGGGGGCGAACCGGGGAGCTGTTTTTT.